This paragraph covers one TCR beta chain sequence. Clones were read by immunoSEQ multiplex PCR, and TCRdb kept only the in-frame ones, dropping some. Altogether about 190,000 clones are present, around 76% being singletons, with the ten largest covering about 8%. Trimming took off 3 bases at V and 0 bases at J, with 9 bases between the two ends. This CDR3 region has 15 residues. Germline V gives CDR1 SGHTA, CDR2 FQGTGA. The sample originates from a study of blood T cell repertoires in COVID-19. The V gene is TRBV7-3, the J gene TRBJ2-1; D is undetermined. The sequencing input was peripheral blood. This receptor was taken from a woman aged 60-70 years with COVID-19, enrolled during active disease. Here the CDR3 reads CASSFIGGSYNEQFF. As DNA, the CDR3 is TGTGCCAGCAGCTTTATCGGTGGCTCCTACAATGAGCAGTTCTTC.